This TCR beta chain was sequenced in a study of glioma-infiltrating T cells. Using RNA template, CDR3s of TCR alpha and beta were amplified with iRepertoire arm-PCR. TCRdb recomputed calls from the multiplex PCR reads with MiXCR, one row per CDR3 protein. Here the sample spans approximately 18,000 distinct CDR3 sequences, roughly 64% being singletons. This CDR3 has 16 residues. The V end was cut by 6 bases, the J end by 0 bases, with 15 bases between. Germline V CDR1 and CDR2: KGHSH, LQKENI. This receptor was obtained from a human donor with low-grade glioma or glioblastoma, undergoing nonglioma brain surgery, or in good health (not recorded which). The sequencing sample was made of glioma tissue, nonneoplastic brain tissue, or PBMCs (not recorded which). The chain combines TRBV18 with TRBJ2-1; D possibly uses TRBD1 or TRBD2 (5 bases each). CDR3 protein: CASSPAGTSSYNEQFF. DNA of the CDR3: TGTGCCAGCTCCCCCGCCGGGACCAGCTCCTACAATGAGCAGTTCTTC.